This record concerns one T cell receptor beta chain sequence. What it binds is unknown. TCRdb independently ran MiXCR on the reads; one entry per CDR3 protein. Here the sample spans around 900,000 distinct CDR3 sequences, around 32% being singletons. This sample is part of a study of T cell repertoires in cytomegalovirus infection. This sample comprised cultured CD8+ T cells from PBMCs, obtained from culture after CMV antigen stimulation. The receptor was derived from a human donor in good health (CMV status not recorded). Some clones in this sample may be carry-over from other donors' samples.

As DNA, the CDR3 is TGTGCCAGCAGCTTAGGGCGGGATAGGAGCTCCTACGAGCAGTACGTC. Translated: CASSLGRDRSSYEQYV. The chain links TRBV7-9 to TRBJ2-7, with D possibly matching TRBD2 (6 bases). The CDR3 runs 16 residues. Per germline, CDR1 SEHNR and CDR2 FQNEAQ (reference sequence). Trimming stripped 1 base from V and 0 bases from J, with 13 bases between.